This TCR beta chain was identified in a study of preoperative IRX-2 immunotherapy in early breast cancer. Looked up from germline, CDR1 is SGDLS and CDR2 is YYNGEE. Trimming removed 4 bases from V and 5 bases from J; junction bases left unmatched: 5. The CDR3 loop spans 13 amino acids. The protocol was immunoSEQ multiplex PCR, while the TCRdb copy is restricted to in-frame clones and leaves out a portion. The sample contains around 35,000 clones, nearly 95% of which appear only once. The treatment is: preoperative locoregional IRX-2 cytokine immunotherapy. This phase Ib study tested locoregional IRX-2 cytokine immunotherapy given before surgery. A single count supports this clone.

The TCR originated in a human donor with breast cancer. This rearrangement joins TRBV9 to TRBJ1-1; 7 bases line up with TRBD1. This specimen was collected from a patient treated with IRX-2 immunotherapy. CDR3 DNA sequence: TGTGCCAGCAGCAGAGGGGGCGATACTGAAGCTTTCTTT. Residues: CASSRGGDTEAFF.